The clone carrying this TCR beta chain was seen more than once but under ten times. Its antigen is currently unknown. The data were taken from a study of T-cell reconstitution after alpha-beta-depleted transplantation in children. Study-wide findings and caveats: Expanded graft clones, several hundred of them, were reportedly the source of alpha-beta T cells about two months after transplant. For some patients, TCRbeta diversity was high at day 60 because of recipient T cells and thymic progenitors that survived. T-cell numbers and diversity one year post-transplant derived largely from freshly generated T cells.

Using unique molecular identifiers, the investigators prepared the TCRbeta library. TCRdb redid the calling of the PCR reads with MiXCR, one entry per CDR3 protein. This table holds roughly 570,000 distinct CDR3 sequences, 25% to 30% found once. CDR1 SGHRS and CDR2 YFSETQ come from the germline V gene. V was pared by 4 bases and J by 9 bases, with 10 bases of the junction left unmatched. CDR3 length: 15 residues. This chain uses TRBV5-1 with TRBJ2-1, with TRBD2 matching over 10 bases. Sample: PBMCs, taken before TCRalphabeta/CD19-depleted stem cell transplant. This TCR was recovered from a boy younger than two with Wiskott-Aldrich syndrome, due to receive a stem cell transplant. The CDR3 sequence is CASSQGPGTSAEQFF. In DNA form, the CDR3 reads TGCGCCAGCAGCCAAGGTCCCGGGACTAGCGCTGAGCAGTTCTTC.